This TCR beta chain is drawn from a study of blood T cell repertoires in COVID-19. At the level of the study: Samples representing acute and convalescent COVID-19 were sourced from the United States, Italy and Spain.

Some clones are missing from TCRdb's copy, which holds only in-frame ones; the method was immunoSEQ multiplex PCR. The profile covers about 200,000 clones, with around 90% appearing a single time and 6.5% taken by the ten largest. The specimen sequenced was peripheral blood. The receptor comes from a man aged 60 to 75 who had recovered from COVID-19.

CDR3 sequence (DNA): TGTGCCAGCAGTTCCATGACATCGTATAGCAATCAGCCCCAGCATTTT. This codes for CASSSMTSYSNQPQHF. The chain couples TRBV28 to TRBJ1-5; D ambiguous. Germline V CDR1 and CDR2: MDHEN, SYDVKM. The CDR3 consists of 16 residues. Trimming removed 4 bases at V and 0 bases at J, with 13 bases between.